Given below is one T cell receptor (beta chain) in context. Its specificity is unknown. The sample belongs to a study of blood T cells in healthy people across ages. For the study at large: The capture of about one barcoded beta molecule per two T cells was achieved by template switching. Findings of the study overall: TCR beta diversity tracked closely with naive T cell percentage.

CDR1 and CDR2 (germline): GTSNPN, SVGIG (reference sequence). The CDR3 sequence is 15 residues long. Trimming at V came to 0 bases and at J to 14 bases, leaving 13 bases not matched to a gene. A sample-barcoded 5' primer and a J-beta primer mix were used in a second PCR of roughly 7 to 11 cycles. TCRdb reanalysed the 5' RACE reads using MiXCR and keeps one entry per CDR3 protein. The top ten hold approximately 23% of the sample, which has fewer than 700,000 distinct CDR3 sequences, roughly 48% seen once. Total RNA extraction produced at least 5 micrograms (per sample) for the study. This chain joins TRBV30 and TRBJ2-3, with 11 bases matching TRBD2. The sequence came from an elderly man in good health. The sequenced sample was blood. CDR3 sequence (DNA): TGTGCCTGGAGTGTAAGGGCAGGGACTAGCGGCCCCAGGTATTTT. Its protein product is CAWSVRAGTSGPRYF.